The entry below describes one T cell receptor beta chain. The same CDR3 can be traced to other DNA sequences in this sample. The CDR3 is 15 amino acids. J gave up 7 bases and V 3 bases, and 8 bases lay outside the gene matches. Per germline, CDR1 SEHNR and CDR2 FQNEAQ (reference sequence). Sequencing used immunoSEQ multiplex PCR; TCRdb keeps in-frame clones, though not all of them. Among around 250,000 clones listed, approximately 86% were seen once. This sample was taken from a study of blood T cell repertoires in COVID-19. Study context: COVID-19 samples collected from the United States, Italy and Spain covered acute and convalescent phases.

This sequence originates from a man in his forties or fifties with active or convalescent COVID-19. The J gene is TRBJ2-1, the V gene TRBV7-9, with 8 bases that match TRBD1. Specimen: peripheral blood. The CDR3 loop is CASSFGQGAGNEQFF. The CDR3 DNA follows: TGTGCCAGCAGCTTCGGACAGGGAGCTGGGAATGAGCAGTTCTTC.